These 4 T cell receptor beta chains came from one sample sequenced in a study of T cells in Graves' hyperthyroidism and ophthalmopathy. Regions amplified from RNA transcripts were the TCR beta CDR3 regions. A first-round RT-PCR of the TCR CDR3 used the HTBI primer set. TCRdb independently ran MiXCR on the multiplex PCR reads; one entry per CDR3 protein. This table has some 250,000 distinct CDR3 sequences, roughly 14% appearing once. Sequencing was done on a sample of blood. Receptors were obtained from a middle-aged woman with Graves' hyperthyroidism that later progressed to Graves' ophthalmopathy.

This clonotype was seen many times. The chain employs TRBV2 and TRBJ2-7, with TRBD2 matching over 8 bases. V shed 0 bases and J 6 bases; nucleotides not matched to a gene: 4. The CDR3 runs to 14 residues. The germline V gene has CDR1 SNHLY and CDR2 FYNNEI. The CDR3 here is CASSEAVREGEQYF. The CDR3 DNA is TGTGCCAGCAGTGAAGCGGTCCGGGAGGGCGAGCAGTACTTC.

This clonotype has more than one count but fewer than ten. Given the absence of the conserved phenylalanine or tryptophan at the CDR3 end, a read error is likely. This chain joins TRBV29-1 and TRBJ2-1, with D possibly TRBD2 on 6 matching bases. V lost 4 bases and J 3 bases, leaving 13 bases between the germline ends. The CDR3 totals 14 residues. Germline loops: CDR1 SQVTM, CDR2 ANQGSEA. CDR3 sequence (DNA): TGCAGCGTTGGGGACGGGGGAAACTACAATGAGCAGTTCTCC. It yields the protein CSVGDGGNYNEQFS.

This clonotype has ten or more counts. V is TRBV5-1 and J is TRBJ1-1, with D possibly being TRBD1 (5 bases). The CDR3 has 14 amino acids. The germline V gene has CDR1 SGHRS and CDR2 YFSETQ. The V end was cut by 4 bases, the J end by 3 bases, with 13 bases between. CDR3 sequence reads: CASSNRDGYTEAFF. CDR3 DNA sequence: TGCGCCAGCAGCAACCGGGACGGATACACTGAAGCTTTCTTT.

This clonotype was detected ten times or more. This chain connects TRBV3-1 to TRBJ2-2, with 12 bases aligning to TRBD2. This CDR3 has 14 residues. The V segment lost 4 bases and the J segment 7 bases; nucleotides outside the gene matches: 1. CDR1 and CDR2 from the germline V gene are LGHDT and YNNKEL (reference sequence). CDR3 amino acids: CASSRTSGIGELFF. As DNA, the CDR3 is TGTGCCAGCAGCCGGACTAGCGGGATCGGGGAGCTGTTTTTT.